The clone carrying this TCR beta chain was detected once. The antigen remains undetermined. This sample's time point: pretreatment peripheral blood. Into every PCR, synthetic TCR analog templates were spiked. Generated by immunoSEQ multiplex PCR, the TCRdb table keeps only in-frame clones and is missing some. The sample consists of 30,000 to 40,000 clones, 84% of them appearing once. The V gene's germline CDR1 is SNHLY and CDR2 FYNNEI. Trimming took off 8 bases at V and 2 bases at J, with 12 bases between the two ends. This CDR3 region has 13 residues. This entry is derived from a study of PD-L1 blockade in urothelial cancer. Study summary: Each blood sample yielded a median of about 150,000 T cells. General observations from the study: In blood at 3 weeks, tumor-associated clones expanded more among patients with durable benefit.

V is TRBV2 and J is TRBJ1-1; tentative D call: TRBD1 (5 bases). This TCR derives from a man between 60 and 70 years old with urothelial cancer. Sample: PBMCs, taken around atezolizumab (anti-PD-L1) treatment. In nucleotides, the CDR3 is TGTGCCAGCTTTCTCGACAGAAACACTGAAGCTTTCTTT. It translates to CASFLDRNTEAFF.